The 5 T cell receptor beta chains presented below share a single source sample, sequenced in a study of blood T cell repertoires in COVID-19. Assay used: immunoSEQ multiplex PCR; TCRdb lists only in-frame clones, some missing. Of 350,000 to 450,000 clones in the sample, nearly 90% were seen once. Sequencing was carried out using PBMCs or T cells enriched from blood (not recorded which). Receptor source: a woman younger than 45 who had recovered from COVID-19.

The CDR3 reads CASSFRGTGELFF. In DNA form, the CDR3 reads TGTGCCAGCAGCTTCCGGGGGACCGGGGAGCTGTTTTTT. The V and J genes are TRBV7-3 and TRBJ2-2; possible D gene TRBD2, 6 bases. Between the trimmed V and J ends, which lost 3 bases and 5 bases, there was a span of 7 bases. CDR1 is SGHTA and CDR2 is FQGTGA in the germline V gene. This CDR3 region has 13 residues.

The chain links TRBV6-2 or TRBV6-3 to TRBJ2-7; 11 positions agree with TRBD2. This CDR3 comprises 17 residues. V gave up 2 bases and J gave up 1 base; unmatched junction bases: 7. The germline V gene has CDR1 MNHEY and CDR2 SVGEGT. CDR3: CASSYGLAGGESYEQYF. CDR3 nucleotides: TGTGCCAGCAGTTACGGTCTAGCGGGAGGTGAATCCTACGAGCAGTACTTC.

The CDR3 here is CASSYSSGGGGTEAFF. In DNA, the CDR3 is TGTGCCAGCAGTTACTCGAGTGGGGGCGGGGGCACTGAAGCTTTCTTT. The chain carries TRBV6-5 and TRBJ1-1; a weak D match, TRBD1 (6 bases). CDR3 length equals 16 residues. Trimming left V 0 bases short and J 4 bases short, with 15 bases between. Per germline, CDR1 MNHEY and CDR2 SVGAGI.

This clone was seen more than once but under ten times. This rearrangement joins TRBV2 to TRBJ1-2; no clear D. The ends were cut back, 2 bases at V and 4 bases at J, with 14 bases in the middle. The CDR3 loop spans 15 amino acids. From germline, CDR1 is SNHLY and CDR2 FYNNEI. The CDR3 spells CASSEPGLSGYGYTF. The CDR3 DNA reads TGTGCCAGCAGTGAACCGGGGTTGAGTGGCTATGGCTACACCTTC.

This rearrangement joins TRBV24-1 to TRBJ2-7; 10 bases line up with TRBD2. The CDR3 covers 14 residues. V lost 11 bases to trimming and J lost 4 bases; unmatched junction nucleotides: 10. Germline V gene lookup returns CDR1 KGHDR and CDR2 SFDVKD. CDR3 sequence: CAILAGELSYEQYF. The DNA for the CDR3 is TGTGCCATCCTAGCGGGAGAACTTTCTTACGAGCAGTACTTC.